What follows describes a single T cell receptor (beta chain). Its target is unknown. The length of the CDR3 is 18 residues. The V gene's germline CDR1 is SGHVS and CDR2 FNYEAQ. A total RNA quantity of about 4,000 ng went into each TCR library. During cDNA synthesis, UMIs that each contained a 6-nucleotide sample barcode were added by means of template switching. Reanalyzing the 5' RACE reads, TCRdb keeps one entry per CDR3 protein, without DNA. This listing includes some 400,000 distinct CDR3 sequences. This sample was taken from a study of monozygotic twins with inflammatory bowel disease. Overall study findings and caveats: IBD patients share fewer clonotypes with other people than healthy twins do, especially with disease activity.

The sequencing input was blood. The chain joins TRBV7-6 to TRBJ2-3; as DNA is missing, the TRBD2 call by TCRdb cannot be tested. This TCR was sampled from a human donor with ulcerative colitis or Crohn's disease, or a healthy co-twin of an affected twin (not recorded which). CDR3 protein: CASSSSGLAGGLADTQYF.